This T cell receptor (beta chain) derives from a study of CD8 T cells in Susac syndrome. On the study more broadly: Patients with Susac syndrome were therapy-naive, on corticosteroids, or on intravenous immunoglobulin alone at the time that blood was drawn.

Random hexamers were used to reverse transcribe the RNA input (about 0.5 to 1 ug). With immunoSEQ multiplex PCR, TCR beta CDR3 was amplified across 54 Vbeta and 13 Jbeta. TCRdb re-called the immunoSEQ multiplex PCR reads with MiXCR, one entry per CDR3 protein. The top ten hold 0.15% to 0.2% of the sample, which has some 150,000 distinct CDR3 sequences, approximately 95% seen once. CDR3 length: 16 residues. Germline V gene lookup returns CDR1 LGHNA and CDR2 YNFKEQ. Trimming took 0 bases from V and 1 from J; bases not matched to a gene: 5. A word on this clonotype: What it binds is unknown.

Regarding the study as a whole: CD4+ T cell repertoires in Susac syndrome lacked clonal expansion.

This sequence originates from a human donor with Susac syndrome. The material sequenced was CD4+ T cells from PBMCs. The V and J genes are TRBV4-2 and TRBJ1-1, with TRBD1 matching 7 bases. In DNA form, the CDR3 reads TGTGCCAGCAGCCAAGATAAGACAGGGAGGAACACTGAAGCTTTCTTT. This translates into CASSQDKTGRNTEAFF.